The rows below give T cell receptor beta chains drawn from one sample of a study of blood T cell repertoires in COVID-19. The method was immunoSEQ multiplex PCR; TCRdb's version includes in-frame clones alone and lacks a portion of them. The sample contains around 170,000 clones, approximately 80% of which appear only once. Sequenced: peripheral blood. All receptors derive from a human donor in a cohort sampled during active COVID-19. Each CDR3 is given with its conserved first and last residue. D genes are given only for firm matches. Size values are once, few and many counts, or a class for expanded clones, and some rows have none.

TGTGCCAGTAGCCAAACAGGGGGGCCCTACGAGCAGTACTTC CASSQTGGPYEQYF TRBV19 TRBD1 - TRBJ2-7
TGTGCCAGCAGCCCCCGGGACAGGGAGTTTTTCACTGAAGCTTTCTTT CASSPRDREFFTEAFF TRBV11-1 TRBD1 few TRBJ1-1
TGTGCCAGCAGTTCGGGTGTTCCGAGGGCACTTAACTATGGCTACACCTTC CASSSGVPRALNYGYTF TRBV27 - - TRBJ1-2
TGTGCCAGCAGCTTCCAGGGTTCGTACCACGAGCAGTACTTC CASSFQGSYHEQYF TRBV7-2 - - TRBJ2-7
TGTGCCAGCAGCGCCAACCCGGGACAGGACTACGAGCAGTACTTC CASSANPGQDYEQYF TRBV9 TRBD1 - TRBJ2-7
TGTGCCAGCAGTGCCTTCACTAGCGGGAGTAGGAACGAGCAGTACTTC CASSAFTSGSRNEQYF TRBV27 TRBD2 - TRBJ2-7
TGTGCCAGCTCACCACAGGGGACGGGACTAGCGGGATACGAGCAGTTCTTC CASSPQGTGLAGYEQFF TRBV18 TRBD2 - TRBJ2-1
TGTGCCAGCAGACTCCCGGGACAGGGGTCTGGGGATGAGCAGTTCTTC CASRLPGQGSGDEQFF TRBV5-6 TRBD1 once TRBJ2-1
TGTGCCACCAGCAGAGATGTGGGGTTCGCCGGGGGTAGACCCGAGCAGTTCTTC CATSRDVGFAGGRPEQFF TRBV15 - few TRBJ2-1
TGTGCCAGCGGGACAGCTTCCGGGCCCCAGCATTTT CASGTASGPQHF TRBV4-2 TRBD1 few TRBJ1-5
TGTGCCAGCAGCGACGGGACTAGCGTTTACAATGAGCAGTTCTTC CASSDGTSVYNEQFF TRBV9 TRBD2 - TRBJ2-1
TGTGCCAGCAGCTTAGGGTCGGGACTACCTCCCTACGAGCAGTACTTC CASSLGSGLPPYEQYF TRBV7-9 TRBD2 - TRBJ2-7
TGCGCCAGCAGTGTAGCGGGGGCCCAGGAGACCCAGTACTTC CASSVAGAQETQYF TRBV10-2 TRBD2 - TRBJ2-5
TGTGCCAGCAGCTTAATGTCGGGAGGGACCGGGGAGCTGTTTTTT CASSLMSGGTGELFF TRBV7-3 TRBD2 - TRBJ2-2
TGTGCCAGCAGCGTAGGAGGCAGTTGGGGCTACACCTTC CASSVGGSWGYTF TRBV9 - - TRBJ1-2
TGCGCCAGCAAGTCCAGGGTAGGGGACTACGAGCAGTACTTC CASKSRVGDYEQYF TRBV5-1 - - TRBJ2-7
TGTGCCAGCAGTGACCCCCGAGGGCCCTACGAGCAGTACTTC CASSDPRGPYEQYF TRBV25-1 - - TRBJ2-7
TGCGCCAGCAGATTACAGGGCCAAGAGACCCAGTACTTC CASRLQGQETQYF TRBV5-1 - - TRBJ2-5
TGTGCCAGCAGTGACCGAAAGACAGGGAGCACAGATACGCAGTATTTT CASSDRKTGSTDTQYF TRBV6-4 TRBD1 - TRBJ2-3
TGCTTAGAAGGGGGAGGGGATACGCAGTATTTT CLEGGGDTQYF TRBV25-1 - once TRBJ2-3
TGTGCCATCAGTGACAACAGGGGATTTTCCTACGAGCAGTACTTC CAISDNRGFSYEQYF TRBV10-3 TRBD1 few TRBJ2-7
TGTGCCAGCAGCTCGCGGAGGTGGTACGAGCAGTACTTC CASSSRRWYEQYF TRBV7-3 - - TRBJ2-7
TGTGCCAGCAGCTTAAAACATATCACAGATACGCAGTATTTT CASSLKHITDTQYF TRBV7-3 - - TRBJ2-3
TGTGCCAGCAGCTTCTCGCTAGCGGGGGGGCGTAACGAGCAGTACTTC CASSFSLAGGRNEQYF TRBV7-3 TRBD2 - TRBJ2-7
TGTGCCAGCAGCCAGGGGACAGCCAATGAGCAGTTCTTC CASSQGTANEQFF TRBV3-1/TRBV3-2 TRBD1 few TRBJ2-1
TGTGCCAGCACGGCCGGGACTAGCGGATACAATGAGCAGTTCTTC CASTAGTSGYNEQFF TRBV27 TRBD2 few TRBJ2-1
TGTGCCATCGCGGCGAGCGGGGGGGCGGGGGAGCAGTACTTC CAIAASGGAGEQYF TRBV10-3 TRBD2 - TRBJ2-7
TGCGCCAGCAGCCACCCAGGGGGTCTGAGCACTGAAGCTTTCTTT CASSHPGGLSTEAFF TRBV4-3 TRBD1 - TRBJ1-1
TGTGCCAGTAGTGACATGGATGAGCAGTTCTTC CASSDMDEQFF TRBV19 - few TRBJ2-1
TGTGCCGCGGAAGGCTACACCTTC CAAEGYTF TRBV19 - - TRBJ1-2
TGTGCTAGCAGCTTATCTCCGGGACAGGTAGTCCAAGAGACCCAGTACTTC CASSLSPGQVVQETQYF TRBV7-7 TRBD1 - TRBJ2-5
TGTGCCAGAATAACAGGGGAGAACTCTGGAAACACCATATATTTT CARITGENSGNTIYF TRBV5-4 TRBD1 - TRBJ1-3
TGTGCCAGCAGCAAACGGGCGTCAGGGGGCTCCTACGAGCAGTACTTC CASSKRASGGSYEQYF TRBV3-1/TRBV3-2 TRBD1 - TRBJ2-7
TGTGCCAGCAGCGTAGGCGGGGCTACAACCGGGGAGCTGTTTTTT CASSVGGATTGELFF TRBV9 - - TRBJ2-2
TGCGCCAGCAGTCCGACAGGGGCAAGTGAAGCTTTCTTT CASSPTGASEAFF TRBV10-2 TRBD1 - TRBJ1-1
TGTGCCAGTAGTGTCGGACAGGGGAGGACACACAATCAGCCCCAGCATTTT CASSVGQGRTHNQPQHF TRBV19 TRBD1 - TRBJ1-5